The 28 T cell receptor delta chains listed next were all sequenced from one sample in a study of gamma-delta chains in newborns, infants, children (dated by TCRdb to between 2018 and 2020). Sequencing instrument: Illumina MiSeq. TCRdb recomputed clones from the public reads with CATT; identical DNA rows were then combined. The sample contains approximately 6,900 delta-chain clones, 2.1% of them found a single time. The leading ten clones occupy 11% of the sample. The sequenced sample consisted of blood. These receptors came from a child who was a newborn, infant or young child, either healthy, febrile or measles-vaccinated (not recorded which).

This clone came up a few times. V usage is TRDV1 and J usage is TRDJ1; TRDD3 agrees at 12 bases. CDR1 and CDR2 (germline): TSWWSYY, QGS. The CDR3 spans 19 residues. J was trimmed by 2 bases and V by 0 bases; bases with no gene match: 10. The CDR3 DNA sequence: TGTGCTCTTGGGGAACTTCCTACGCTGGGGGATACGCTTACCGATAAACTCATCTTT. Its translation is CALGELPTLGDTLTDKLIF.

This clone was counted between two and nine times. For this DNA, TCRdb reports the protein of a much larger clone, which diverges at residue 9, most likely from a read error; the protein presented here is translated directly from the DNA. V usage is TRDV1 and J usage is TRDJ2; D might be TRDD3 (6 bases). CDR1 TSWWSYY and CDR2 QGS come from the germline V gene. V lost 5 bases and J lost 5, with 24 bases in between. This CDR3 is built from 18 residues. The CDR3 region is CALGFPPTWGYLTAQLFF. The CDR3 region has the DNA TGTGCTCTTGGGTTCCCCCCTACTTGGGGGTACCTTACAGCACAACTCTTCTTT.

A word on this clone: Translating this DNA gives a protein that differs at residue 11 from the TCRdb one, which belongs to a much larger clone; a read error is likely, and the protein shown is this translation. J is TRDJ1 and V is TRDV1; 9 nucleotides agree with TRDD3. Germline CDR1 TSWWSYY, CDR2 QGS. The CDR3 covers 14 residues. The CDR3 region is CALGEHRGYDQLIF. The CDR3 bases are TGTGCTCTTGGGGAACACCGGGGATACGATCAACTCATCTTT.

Details on this clone: A much larger clone differs from this one at a single base, so this may be a read error. V and J are TRDV2 and TRDJ2, with 8 bases identical to TRDD3. Germline CDR1 and CDR2: GEAIGNYY and EKD. The CDR3 has 17 residues. Trimming at V came to 3 bases and at J to 6 bases, leaving 14 bases not matched to a gene. CDR3 in DNA: TGTGCCTGTGACCCTATGACCAGGGATACGGAGGCAGCACAACTCTTCTTT. The encoded protein is CACDPMTRDTEAAQLFF.

In its sample, this clone was seen a few times. With only one base between it and a far larger clone, this is likely a read error. As DNA, the CDR3 is TGTGCCTGTGACACCGTACTGGGGGATACCTGGGGCACCCGACAGATGTTTTTC. Its protein product is CACDTVLGDTWGTRQMFF. The gene calls are TRDV2 and TRDJ3; 12 bases match TRDD3. Per the germline V gene, CDR1 is GEAIGNYY and CDR2 is EKD. This CDR3 spans 18 amino acids.

In regard to this clone: This may stem from a read error, because a much larger clone lies one nucleotide away. Other DNA sequences in this specimen translate into the identical CDR3. The chain has TRDV2 and TRDJ3, with 13 positions matching TRDD3. The CDR3 runs 20 residues. CDR1 GEAIGNYY and CDR2 EKD come from the germline V gene. CDR3: CACDTTGGYAWSWDTRQMFF. The CDR3 region has the DNA TGTGCCTGTGACACTACTGGGGGATACGCGTGGTCCTGGGACACCCGCCAGATGTTTTTC.

This clone was counted many times. This may be a read error, as it is one base from a much larger clone. The chain combines TRDV2 with TRDJ2; the match to TRDD3 covers 8 bases. This CDR3 has 15 residues. Germline assignment: CDR1 GEAIGNYY and CDR2 EKD. In DNA form, the CDR3 reads TGTGCCTGTGACACCGTGGGGGATTTGACAGCACACCTCTTCTTT. Its translation: CACDTVGDLTAHLFF.

As to this clone: The protein held in TCRdb is that of a much larger clone and does not match this DNA's translation at residue 6, likely because of a read error; the protein shown is translated from the DNA. V and J are TRDV2 and TRDJ1, with D maybe TRDD3 (5 bases). The V and J ends lost 4 bases and 2 bases respectively, with 13 bases between them. Per germline, CDR1 GEAIGNYY and CDR2 EKD. The CDR3 runs to 14 residues. The DNA for the CDR3 is TGTGCCTGTGATCCACCGGGGAGTACCGATAAACTCATCTTT. Protein product: CACDPPGSTDKLIF.

Many counts were recorded for this clone. This chain links TRDV1 with TRDJ1; D unresolved. The CDR3 loop spans 21 amino acids. Trimming removed 0 bases from V and 0 bases from J, with 26 bases in between. CDR1 is TSWWSYY and CDR2 is QGS in the germline V gene. The CDR3 reads CALGELITRRQGRSYTDKLIF. The CDR3 nucleotides read TGTGCTCTTGGGGAACTGATTACACGGCGGCAAGGACGTTCATACACCGATAAACTCATCTTT.

This clone is medium-sized in the sample. The sample holds other DNA sequences that translate to the same CDR3. This chain joins TRDV1 and TRDJ1; 10 bases fit TRDD3. Looked up from germline, CDR1 is TSWWSYY and CDR2 is QGS. The CDR3 has 24 amino acids. J was trimmed by 0 bases and V by 5 bases; bases with no gene match: 30. As DNA, the CDR3 is TGTGCTCTTGGGCTACTAGCCTCCCTACGTGATTTGGGGGATACCAGTACGTACACCGATAAACTCATCTTT. Its translation is CALGLLASLRDLGDTSTYTDKLIF.

This clone appeared a few times. It may be a read error: a sequence one base away is much more abundant. This chain links TRDV2 with TRDJ1; the match to TRDD3 covers 12 bases. The CDR3 loop spans 21 amino acids. Germline CDR1 GEAIGNYY, CDR2 EKD. V gave up 0 bases and J gave up 2 bases; unmatched junction bases: 18. CDR3 nucleotides: TGTGCCTGTGACACCTTAGTACTGGGGGATACAAGCGATAGGAGGACCGATAAACTCATCTTT. Its protein product is CACDTLVLGDTSDRRTDKLIF.

This clone occurred a few times. This may arise from a read error, as a much more abundant clone is one base away. Other DNA sequences in this specimen translate into the identical CDR3. The J gene is TRDJ2, the V gene TRDV1; 7 nucleotides match TRDD3. Germline CDR1 reads TSWWSYY; CDR2 reads QGS. The CDR3 loop spans 17 amino acids. DNA of the CDR3: TGTGCTCTTGGGGAAGTGCCTTCTGGGGGCTTGACAGCGCAACTCTTCTTT. The encoded protein is CALGEVPSGGLTAQLFF.

As concerns this clone: The protein held in TCRdb is that of a much larger clone and does not match this DNA's translation at residue 3, likely because of a read error; the protein shown is translated from the DNA. V usage is TRDV2 and J usage is TRDJ1, with D unclear. This CDR3 has 16 residues. Germline CDR1 reads GEAIGNYY; CDR2 reads EKD. CDR3 bases: TGTGCCCGTGACCCTCTCCACGCCCGGTACACCGATAAACTCATCTTT. Translated: CARDPLHARYTDKLIF.

By sample fraction, this clone is medium-sized. Being one base from a much bigger clone, this may be a read error. The same CDR3 arises from other DNA sequences in this sample as well. The chain combines TRDV2 with TRDJ2; 10 bases match TRDD3. V shed 3 bases and J 5 bases; nucleotides not matched to a gene: 2. The CDR3 runs 14 residues. From germline, CDR1 is GEAIGNYY and CDR2 EKD. This CDR3 reads CACDLLGDTAQLFF. In nucleotides, the CDR3 is TGTGCCTGTGACTTACTGGGGGATACAGCACAACTCTTCTTT.

This clone was detected only a few times. One junction end disagrees with the germline gene, perhaps due to a read error. The CDR3 DNA reads as TGTGCCTGTGACACCTGGGGGATATCGATCAGCTCCTGGGACACCCGCCAGATGTTTTTC. This codes for CACDTWGISISSWDTRQMFF. The chain combines TRDV2 with TRDJ3; the match to TRDD3 covers 9 bases. Germline CDR1 GEAIGNYY, CDR2 EKD. This CDR3 has 20 amino acids.

On this clone itself: A much larger clonotype is one base distant, so this may be a read error. This sequence joins TRDV1 and TRDJ1, with D possibly being TRDD2 (6 bases). The germline V gene encodes CDR1 TSWWSYY and CDR2 QGS. The CDR3 is made up of 21 amino acids. The CDR3 reads CALGEISYVSGAYQGTDKLTF. The CDR3 DNA follows: TGTGCTCTTGGGGAAATCTCCTACGTAAGTGGGGCTTATCAGGGGACCGATAAACTCACCTTT.

This clone was detected ten times or more. A read error may be the cause here, since a much bigger clone is one base away. The rearrangement uses TRDV2 and TRDJ3; 8 nucleotides match TRDD3. The CDR3 consists of 18 residues. V lost 2 bases and J lost 0; bases outside the gene matches: 5. Germline V gene lookup returns CDR1 GEAIGNYY and CDR2 EKD. In DNA form, the CDR3 reads TGTGCCTGTGACATACTGGGGGCTAGCTCCTGGGACACCCGACAGATGTTTTTC. Its translation: CACDILGASSWDTRQMFF.

On this clone: TCRdb's protein, taken from a much larger clone, differs from this DNA's translation at residue 11, likely owing to a read error; the protein displayed comes from the DNA. The V call is TRDV2, the J call TRDJ3, with TRDD3 identical over 13 bases. This CDR3 contains 19 residues. V dropped 2 bases and J dropped 3; count of bases not matched to a gene: 6. Germline CDR1 reads GEAIGNYY; CDR2 reads EKD. This chain's CDR3 is CACDSTGGYGGWDTRQMFF. CDR3 coding DNA: TGTGCCTGTGACAGTACTGGGGGATACGGGGGCTGGGACACCCGACAGATGTTTTTC.

This clone was counted a few times. TCRdb's protein for this DNA is that of a much larger clone and differs from the translation at residue 12, likely a read error; the protein shown is the DNA translation. The chain uses TRDV2 and TRDJ2, with 9 bases identical to TRDD3. The CDR3 has 19 amino acids. In germline, CDR1 is GEAIGNYY, CDR2 EKD. V trimming: 3 bases; J trimming: 1 base; junction bases outside the gene matches: 14. CDR3 sequence: CACDQYWGTDGVLTAQLFF. Written as DNA, the CDR3 is TGTGCCTGTGACCAGTACTGGGGGACCGATGGGGTTTTGACAGCACAACTCTTCTTT.

This clone was seen only a few times. TCRdb's listed protein matches a much larger clone and diverges from this DNA's translation at residue 3, likely through a read error; the protein shown comes from the DNA. The V and J genes are TRDV2 and TRDJ2, with TRDD3 matching over 8 bases. The CDR3 covers 20 residues. CDR1 GEAIGNYY and CDR2 EKD come from the germline V gene. The CDR3 DNA sequence: TGTGCCCGTGATCCGATTACTGGGGGCCCCGGTCCTTCTTTGACAGCACAACTCTTCTTT. It encodes CARDPITGGPGPSLTAQLFF.

Note on this clone: The translation of this DNA and the TCRdb protein of a much larger clone differ at residue 5, probably owing to a read error; the protein shown here is translated from the DNA. The chain uses TRDV2 and TRDJ1; 8 positions agree with TRDD3. The length of the CDR3 is 14 residues. Unmatched junction bases numbered 2, after V lost 2 bases and J lost 1 base. The germline V gene has CDR1 GEAIGNYY and CDR2 EKD. As DNA, the CDR3 is TGTGCCTGTGACATGGGGGATCCCACCGATAAACTCATCTTT. Its translation: CACDMGDPTDKLIF.

About this clone: TCRdb shows a much larger clone's protein in place of this DNA's translation, and the two differ at residue 12, likely through a read error; the protein shown is translated from the DNA. This chain connects TRDV2 to TRDJ1; TRDD3 matches at 9 bases. Germline CDR1 is GEAIGNYY and CDR2 is EKD. V was pared by 3 bases and J by 4 bases, with 14 bases of the junction left unmatched. The CDR3 is 17 amino acids. The chain's CDR3 is CACDAVLGESYIDKLIF. The CDR3 coding sequence is TGTGCCTGTGACGCCGTACTGGGGGAATCGTACATCGATAAACTCATCTTT.

This clone was seen a handful of times. A read error may produce the germline difference seen at one junction end. The rearrangement links TRDV2 to TRDJ3; 10 positions match TRDD3. Germline V gene lookup returns CDR1 GEAIGNYY and CDR2 EKD. The CDR3 runs 16 residues. The CDR3: CACDLLGDWDTRQMFF. The DNA for the CDR3 is TGTGCCTGTGACTTACTGGGGGATTGGGACACCCGCCAGATGTTTTTC.

The chain employs TRDV2 and TRDJ3, with 9 bases fitting TRDD3. CDR3 length: 19 amino acids. With 0 bases clipped from V and 0 bases from J, the junction kept 5 bases outside the gene matches. Germline V gene data show CDR1 as GEAIGNYY and CDR2 as EKD. CDR3 nucleotide sequence: TGTGCCTGTGACACCGTACTGGGGATACGCTCCTGGGACACCCGACAGATGTTTTTC. As protein: CACDTVLGIRSWDTRQMFF.

This clone was detected a few times. A read error may be the cause here, since a much bigger clone is one base away. The identical CDR3 is also encoded by other nucleotide sequences in the sample. This chain links TRDV2 with TRDJ2, with a possible D match to TRDD3 (5 bases). Germline lookup yields CDR1 GEAIGNYY and CDR2 EKD. CDR3 length equals 17 residues. Trimming cost V 2 bases and J 0 bases, with 15 bases left between them. The CDR3 sequence: CACDKLGDGTLTAQLFF. The CDR3 DNA reads TGTGCCTGTGACAAGCTGGGAGATGGGACTTTGACAGCACAACTCTTCTTT.

This clone has a handful of counts. This sequence is one base from a far larger clone and is likely a read error. Different DNA sequences within this sample yield the same CDR3. This sequence joins TRDV2 and TRDJ3, with TRDD3 matching 8 bases. CDR1 and CDR2 from the germline V gene are GEAIGNYY and EKD. The CDR3 runs to 20 residues. CDR3 DNA: TGTGCCTGTGACACCGGAGGACTGGGGGCTAGCTCCTGGGACACCCGACAGATGTTCTTC. Protein sequence: CACDTGGLGASSWDTRQMFF.

As to this clone: This DNA translates differently at residue 3 from the TCRdb protein, which is that of a much larger clone; a read error is likely, and the protein shown is the DNA's own translation. V and J are TRDV2 and TRDJ1, with 12 positions matching TRDD3. Looked up from germline, CDR1 is GEAIGNYY and CDR2 is EKD. This CDR3 comprises 18 residues. CDR3 in amino acids: CARDNVLGDTRNTDKLIF. The CDR3 coding sequence is TGTGCCCGTGACAATGTACTGGGGGATACCAGGAACACCGATAAACTCATCTTT.

Of note for this clone: TCRdb's protein, taken from a much larger clone, differs from this DNA's translation at residue 13, likely owing to a read error; the protein displayed comes from the DNA. The chain has TRDV2 and TRDJ3; D perhaps matches TRDD3 (5 bases). The CDR3 totals 18 residues. Germline V gene data show CDR1 as GEAIGNYY and CDR2 as EKD. As DNA, the CDR3 is TGTGCCTGTGACGCCAGGGGCCTGAGCTCCTGGGACTCCCGACAGATGTTTTTC. The encoded protein is CACDARGLSSWDSRQMFF.